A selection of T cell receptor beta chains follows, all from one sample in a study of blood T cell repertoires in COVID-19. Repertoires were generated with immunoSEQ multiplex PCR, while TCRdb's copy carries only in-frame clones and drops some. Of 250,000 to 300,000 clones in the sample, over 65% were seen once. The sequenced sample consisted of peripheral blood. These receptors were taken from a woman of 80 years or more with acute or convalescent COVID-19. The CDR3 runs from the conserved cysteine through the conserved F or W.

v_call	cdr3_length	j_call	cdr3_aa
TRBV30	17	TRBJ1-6	CAWNFKGARSYNSPLHF
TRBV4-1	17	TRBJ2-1	CASSRASGGASYNEQFF
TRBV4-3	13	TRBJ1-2	CASSQGLWGGYTF
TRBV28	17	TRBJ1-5	CASSSFGGRGLFQPQHF
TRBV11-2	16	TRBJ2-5	CASSRLGTGRQETQYF
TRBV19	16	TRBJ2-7	CASSHITGTNHYEQYF
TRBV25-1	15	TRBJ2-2	CASSDFNSNTGELFF
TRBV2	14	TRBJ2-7	CASSGDRSSYEQYF
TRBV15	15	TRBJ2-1	CATSRGQGPYNEQFF
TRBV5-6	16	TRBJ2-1	CASSLGLGGWASEQFF
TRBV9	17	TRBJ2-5	CASSVGLAGVQQETQYF
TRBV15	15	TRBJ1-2	CATSRGGDPGYGYTF
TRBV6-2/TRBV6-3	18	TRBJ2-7	CASSYSMAASGDLGRQYF
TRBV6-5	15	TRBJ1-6	CASSYSPSGDSPLHF
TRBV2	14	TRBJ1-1	CASSNQGWGTEAFF
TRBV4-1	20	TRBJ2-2	CASSHLRIGTSGRGAGELFF
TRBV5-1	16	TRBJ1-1	CASSLAGVGVNTEAFF